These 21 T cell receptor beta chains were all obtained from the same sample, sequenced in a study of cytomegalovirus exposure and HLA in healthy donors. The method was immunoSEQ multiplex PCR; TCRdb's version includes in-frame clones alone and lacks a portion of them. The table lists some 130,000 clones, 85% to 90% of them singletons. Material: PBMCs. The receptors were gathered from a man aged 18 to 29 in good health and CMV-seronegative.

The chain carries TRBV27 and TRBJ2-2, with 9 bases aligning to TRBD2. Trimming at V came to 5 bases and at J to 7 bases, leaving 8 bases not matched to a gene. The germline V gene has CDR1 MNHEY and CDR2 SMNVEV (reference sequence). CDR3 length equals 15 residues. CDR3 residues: CASSRREGLIGELFF. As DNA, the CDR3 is TGTGCCAGCAGTCGGCGGGAGGGCCTTATCGGGGAGCTGTTTTTT.

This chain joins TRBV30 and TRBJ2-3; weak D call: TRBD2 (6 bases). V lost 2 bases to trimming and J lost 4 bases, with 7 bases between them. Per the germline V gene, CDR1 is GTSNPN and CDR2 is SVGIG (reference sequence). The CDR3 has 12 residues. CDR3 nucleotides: TGTGCCTGGAGTCTAGCGTCAGATACGCAGTATTTT. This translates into CAWSLASDTQYF.

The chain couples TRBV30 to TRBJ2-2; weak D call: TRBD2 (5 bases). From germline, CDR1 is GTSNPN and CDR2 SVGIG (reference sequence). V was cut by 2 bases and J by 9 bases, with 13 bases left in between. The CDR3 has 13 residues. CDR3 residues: CAWSLLDWRELFF. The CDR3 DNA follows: TGTGCCTGGAGTTTGCTGGACTGGCGGGAGCTGTTTTTT.

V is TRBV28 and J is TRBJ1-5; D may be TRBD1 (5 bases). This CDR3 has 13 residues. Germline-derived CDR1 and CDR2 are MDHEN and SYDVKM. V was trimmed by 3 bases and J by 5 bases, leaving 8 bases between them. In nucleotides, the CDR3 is TGTGCCAGCAGTTTTTGGGGGGATCAGCCCCAGCATTTT. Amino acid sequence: CASSFWGDQPQHF.

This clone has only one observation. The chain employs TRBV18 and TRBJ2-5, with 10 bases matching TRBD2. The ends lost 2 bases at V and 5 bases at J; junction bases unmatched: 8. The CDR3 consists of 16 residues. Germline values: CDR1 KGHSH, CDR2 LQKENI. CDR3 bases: TGTGCCAGCTCACCATTCCTAGCGGGAGCGAGTGAGACCCAGTACTTC. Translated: CASSPFLAGASETQYF.

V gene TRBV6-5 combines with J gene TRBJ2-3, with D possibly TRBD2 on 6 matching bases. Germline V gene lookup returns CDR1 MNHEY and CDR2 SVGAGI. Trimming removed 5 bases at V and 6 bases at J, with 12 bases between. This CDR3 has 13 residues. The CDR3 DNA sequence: TGTGCCAGCAGTCGCGGGGAGGTGGATACGCAGTATTTT. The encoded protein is CASSRGEVDTQYF.

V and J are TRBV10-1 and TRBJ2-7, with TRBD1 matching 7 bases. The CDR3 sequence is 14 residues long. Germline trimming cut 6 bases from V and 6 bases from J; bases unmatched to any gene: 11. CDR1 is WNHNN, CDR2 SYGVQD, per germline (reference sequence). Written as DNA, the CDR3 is TGCGCCAGCAGCACTACAGGGGATTGGGGCGAGCAGTACTTC. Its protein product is CASSTTGDWGEQYF.

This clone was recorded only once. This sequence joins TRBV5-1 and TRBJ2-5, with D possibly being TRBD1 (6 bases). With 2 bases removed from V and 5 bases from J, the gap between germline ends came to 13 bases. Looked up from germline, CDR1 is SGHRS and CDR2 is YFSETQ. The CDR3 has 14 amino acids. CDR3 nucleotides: TGCGCCAGCAGCTTTTACAGGGTCGCGGAGACCCAGTACTTC. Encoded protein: CASSFYRVAETQYF.

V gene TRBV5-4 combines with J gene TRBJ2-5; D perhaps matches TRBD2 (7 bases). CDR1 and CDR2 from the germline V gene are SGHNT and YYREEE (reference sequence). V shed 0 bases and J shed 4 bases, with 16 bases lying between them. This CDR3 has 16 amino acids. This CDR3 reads CASSLAGGRELETQYF. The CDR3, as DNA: TGTGCCAGCAGCTTGGCCGGGGGGCGGGAGTTAGAGACCCAGTACTTC.

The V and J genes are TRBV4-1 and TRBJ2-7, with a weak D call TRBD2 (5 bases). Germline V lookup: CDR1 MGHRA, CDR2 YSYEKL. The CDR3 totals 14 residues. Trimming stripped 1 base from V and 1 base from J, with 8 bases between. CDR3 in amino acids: CASSQVGGSYEQYF. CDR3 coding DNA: TGCGCCAGCAGCCAAGTCGGCGGGTCCTACGAGCAGTACTTC.

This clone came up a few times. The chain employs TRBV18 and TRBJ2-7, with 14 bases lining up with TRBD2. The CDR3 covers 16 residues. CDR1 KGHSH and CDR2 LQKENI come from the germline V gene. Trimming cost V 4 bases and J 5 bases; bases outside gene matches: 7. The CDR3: CASSLGLAGEGDEQYF. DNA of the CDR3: TGTGCCAGCTCACTGGGACTAGCGGGAGAAGGGGACGAGCAGTACTTC.

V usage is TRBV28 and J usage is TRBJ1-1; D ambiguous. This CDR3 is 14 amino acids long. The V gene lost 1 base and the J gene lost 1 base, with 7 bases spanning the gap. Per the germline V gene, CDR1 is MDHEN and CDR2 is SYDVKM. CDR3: CASSLFAANTEAFF. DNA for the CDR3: TGTGCCAGCAGTTTATTCGCGGCGAACACTGAAGCTTTCTTT.

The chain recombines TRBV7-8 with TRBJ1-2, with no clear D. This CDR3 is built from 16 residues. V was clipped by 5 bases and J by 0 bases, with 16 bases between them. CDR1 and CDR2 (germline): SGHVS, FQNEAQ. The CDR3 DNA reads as TGTGCCAGCAGCCAAAGGCGGGGAAGAGCTAACTATGGCTACACCTTC. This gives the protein CASSQRRGRANYGYTF. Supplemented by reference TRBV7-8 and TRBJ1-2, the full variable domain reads GAGVSQSPRYKVAKRGQDVALRCDPISGHVSLFWYQQALGQGPEFLTYFQNEAQLDKSGLPSDRFFAERPEGSVSTLKIQRTQQEDSAVYLCASSQRRGRANYGYTFGSGTRLTVV.

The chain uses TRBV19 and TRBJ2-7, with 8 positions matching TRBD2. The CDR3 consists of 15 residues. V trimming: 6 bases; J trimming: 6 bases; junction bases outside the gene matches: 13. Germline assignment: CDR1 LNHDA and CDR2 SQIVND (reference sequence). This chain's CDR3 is CASSRAGTSIGEQYF. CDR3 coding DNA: TGTGCCAGTAGCAGAGCCGGGACTAGTATCGGCGAGCAGTACTTC.

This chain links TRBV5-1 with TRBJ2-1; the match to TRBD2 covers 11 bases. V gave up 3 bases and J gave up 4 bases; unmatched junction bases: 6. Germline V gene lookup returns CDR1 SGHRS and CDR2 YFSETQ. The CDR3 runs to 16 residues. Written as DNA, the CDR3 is TGCGCCAGCAGCTGGGGACTAGCGGAGAGATACAATGAGCAGTTCTTC. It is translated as CASSWGLAERYNEQFF.

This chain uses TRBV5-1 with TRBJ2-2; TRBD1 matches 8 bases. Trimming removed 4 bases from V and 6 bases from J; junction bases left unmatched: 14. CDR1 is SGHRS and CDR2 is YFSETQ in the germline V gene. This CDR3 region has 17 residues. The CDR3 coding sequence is TGCGCCAGCAGCAGCTCTTACGGGACAGGTTACTCCGGGGAGCTGTTTTTT. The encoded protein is CASSSSYGTGYSGELFF.

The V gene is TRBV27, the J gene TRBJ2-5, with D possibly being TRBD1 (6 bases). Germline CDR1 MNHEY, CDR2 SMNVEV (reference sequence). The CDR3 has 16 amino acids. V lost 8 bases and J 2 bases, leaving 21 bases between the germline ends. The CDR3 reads CASFPPDRINQETQYF. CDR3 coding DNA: TGTGCCAGCTTCCCACCGGACAGAATAAATCAAGAGACCCAGTACTTC.

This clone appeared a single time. The CDR3 region is CASSRSGQNTEAFF. The DNA for the CDR3 is TGTGCCAGCAGCCGGAGCGGCCAAAACACTGAAGCTTTCTTT. The chain carries TRBV7-9 and TRBJ1-1; D gene unclear. CDR3 length: 14 residues. The germline V gene encodes CDR1 SEHNR and CDR2 FQNEAQ (reference sequence). Trimming took off 5 bases at V and 2 bases at J, with 12 bases between the two ends.

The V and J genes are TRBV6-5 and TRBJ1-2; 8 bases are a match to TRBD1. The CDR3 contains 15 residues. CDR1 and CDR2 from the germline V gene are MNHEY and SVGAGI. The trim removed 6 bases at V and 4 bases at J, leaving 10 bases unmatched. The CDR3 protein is CASRKADRASYGYTF. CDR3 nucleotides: TGTGCCAGCAGGAAGGCGGACAGGGCCTCCTATGGCTACACCTTC.

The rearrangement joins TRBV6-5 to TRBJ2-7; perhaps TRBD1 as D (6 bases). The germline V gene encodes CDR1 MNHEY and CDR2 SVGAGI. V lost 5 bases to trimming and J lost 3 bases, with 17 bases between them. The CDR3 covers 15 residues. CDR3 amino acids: CASSPHRQVFYEQYF. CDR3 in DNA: TGTGCCAGCAGTCCGCATCGACAGGTTTTCTACGAGCAGTACTTC.

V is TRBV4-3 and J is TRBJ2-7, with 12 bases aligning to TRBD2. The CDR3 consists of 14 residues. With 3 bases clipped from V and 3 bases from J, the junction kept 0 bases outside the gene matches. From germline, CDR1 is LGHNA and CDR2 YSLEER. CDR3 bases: TGCGCCAGCAGCCAGGGACTAGCGGGCTACGAGCAGTACTTC. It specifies CASSQGLAGYEQYF.